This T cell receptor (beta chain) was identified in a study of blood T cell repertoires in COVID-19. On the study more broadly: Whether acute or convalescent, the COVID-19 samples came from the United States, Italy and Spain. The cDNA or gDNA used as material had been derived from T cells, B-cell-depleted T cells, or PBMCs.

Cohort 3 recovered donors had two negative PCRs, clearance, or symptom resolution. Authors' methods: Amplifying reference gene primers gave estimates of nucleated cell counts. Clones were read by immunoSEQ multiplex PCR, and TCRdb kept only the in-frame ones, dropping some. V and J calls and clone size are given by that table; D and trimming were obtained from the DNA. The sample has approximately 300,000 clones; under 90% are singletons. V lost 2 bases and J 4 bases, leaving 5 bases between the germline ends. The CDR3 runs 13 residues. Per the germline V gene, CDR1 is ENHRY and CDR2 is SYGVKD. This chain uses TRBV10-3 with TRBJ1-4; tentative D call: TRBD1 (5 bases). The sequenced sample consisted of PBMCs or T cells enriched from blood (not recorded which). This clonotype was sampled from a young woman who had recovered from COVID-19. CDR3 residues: CAISEGHNEKLFF. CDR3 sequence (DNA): TGTGCCATCAGTGAGGGACATAATGAAAAACTGTTTTTT.